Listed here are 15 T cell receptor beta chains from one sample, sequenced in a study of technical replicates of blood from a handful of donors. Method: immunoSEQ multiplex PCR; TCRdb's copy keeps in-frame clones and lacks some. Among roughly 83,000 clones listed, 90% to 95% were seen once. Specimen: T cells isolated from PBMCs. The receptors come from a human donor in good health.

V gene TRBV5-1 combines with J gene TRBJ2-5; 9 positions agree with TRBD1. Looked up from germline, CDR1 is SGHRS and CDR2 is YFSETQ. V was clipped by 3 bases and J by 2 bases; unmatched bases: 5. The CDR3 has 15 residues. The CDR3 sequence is CASSSGQGGQETQYF. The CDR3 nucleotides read TGCGCCAGCAGCTCGGGACAGGGCGGGCAAGAGACCCAGTACTTC.

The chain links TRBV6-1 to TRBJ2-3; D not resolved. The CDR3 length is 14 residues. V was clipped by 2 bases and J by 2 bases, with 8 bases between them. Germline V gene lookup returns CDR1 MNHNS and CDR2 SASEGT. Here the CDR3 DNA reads TGTGCCAGCAGTGAATACAGAACCACAGATACGCAGTATTTT. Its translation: CASSEYRTTDTQYF.

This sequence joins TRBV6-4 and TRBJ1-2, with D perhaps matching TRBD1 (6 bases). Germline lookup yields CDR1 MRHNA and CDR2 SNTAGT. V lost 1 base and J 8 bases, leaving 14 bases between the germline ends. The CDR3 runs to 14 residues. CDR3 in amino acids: CASSDWSRGSGYTF. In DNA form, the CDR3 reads TGTGCCAGCAGTGACTGGAGCAGGGGCTCCGGCTACACCTTC.

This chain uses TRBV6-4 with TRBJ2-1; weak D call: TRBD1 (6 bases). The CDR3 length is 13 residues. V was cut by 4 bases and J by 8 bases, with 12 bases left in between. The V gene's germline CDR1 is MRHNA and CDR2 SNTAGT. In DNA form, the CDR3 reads TGTGCCAGCAGTGGGGAACAGGGTCATGAGCAGTTCTTC. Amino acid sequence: CASSGEQGHEQFF.

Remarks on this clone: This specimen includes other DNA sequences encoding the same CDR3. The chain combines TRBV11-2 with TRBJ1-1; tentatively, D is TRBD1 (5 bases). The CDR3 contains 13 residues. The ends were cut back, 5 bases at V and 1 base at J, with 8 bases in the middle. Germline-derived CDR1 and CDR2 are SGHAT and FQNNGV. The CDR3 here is CASSTQENTEAFF. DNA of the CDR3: TGTGCCAGCAGCACACAGGAGAACACTGAAGCTTTCTTT.

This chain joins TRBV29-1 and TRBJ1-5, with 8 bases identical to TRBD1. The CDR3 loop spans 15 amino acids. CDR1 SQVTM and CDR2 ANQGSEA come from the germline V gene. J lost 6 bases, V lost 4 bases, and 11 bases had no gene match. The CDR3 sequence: CSVVFGGTGLQPQHF. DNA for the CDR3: TGCAGCGTTGTGTTCGGAGGGACAGGCCTTCAGCCCCAGCATTTT.

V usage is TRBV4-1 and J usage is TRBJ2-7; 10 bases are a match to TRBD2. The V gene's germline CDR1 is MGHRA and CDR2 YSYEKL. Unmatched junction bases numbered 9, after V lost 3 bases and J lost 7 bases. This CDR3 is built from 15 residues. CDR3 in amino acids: CASSQGAGGPEEQYF. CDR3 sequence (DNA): TGCGCCAGCAGCCAGGGAGCGGGGGGGCCGGAAGAGCAGTACTTC.

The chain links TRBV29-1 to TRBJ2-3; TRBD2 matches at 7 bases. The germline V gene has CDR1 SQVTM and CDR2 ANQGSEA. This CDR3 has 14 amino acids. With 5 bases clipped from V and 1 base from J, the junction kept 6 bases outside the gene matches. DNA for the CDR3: TGCAGCGTTACAGTGGGACTACGCACAGATACGCAGTATTTT. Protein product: CSVTVGLRTDTQYF.

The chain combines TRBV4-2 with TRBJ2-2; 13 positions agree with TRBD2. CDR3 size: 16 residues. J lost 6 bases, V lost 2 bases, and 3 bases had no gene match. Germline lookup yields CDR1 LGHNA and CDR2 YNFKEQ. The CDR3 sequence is CASSQTTSGGPGELFF. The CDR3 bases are TGTGCCAGCAGCCAAACGACTAGCGGGGGGCCCGGGGAGCTGTTTTTT.

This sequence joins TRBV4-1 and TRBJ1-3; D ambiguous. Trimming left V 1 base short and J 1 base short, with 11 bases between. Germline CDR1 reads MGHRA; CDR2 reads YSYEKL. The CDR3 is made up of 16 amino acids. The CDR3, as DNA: TGCGCCAGCAGCCAAGGATCCCGAGGGTCTGGAAACACCATATATTTT. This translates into CASSQGSRGSGNTIYF.

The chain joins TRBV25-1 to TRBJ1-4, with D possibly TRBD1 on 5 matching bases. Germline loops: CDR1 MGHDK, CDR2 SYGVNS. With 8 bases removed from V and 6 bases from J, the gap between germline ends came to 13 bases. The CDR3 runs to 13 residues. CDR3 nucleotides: TGTGCCAGCGCCGCTCAGGGTGATGAAAAACTGTTTTTT. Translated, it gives CASAAQGDEKLFF.

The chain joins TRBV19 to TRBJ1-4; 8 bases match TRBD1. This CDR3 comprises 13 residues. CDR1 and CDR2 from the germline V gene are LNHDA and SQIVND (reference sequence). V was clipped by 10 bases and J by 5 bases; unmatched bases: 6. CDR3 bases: TGTGCCACCCAGACAGGGGAGAATGAAAAACTGTTTTTT. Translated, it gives CATQTGENEKLFF.

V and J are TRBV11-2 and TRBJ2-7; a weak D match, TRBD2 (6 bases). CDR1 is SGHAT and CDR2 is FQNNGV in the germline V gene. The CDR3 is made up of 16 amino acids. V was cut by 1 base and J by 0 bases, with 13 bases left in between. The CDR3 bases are TGTGCCAGCAGCTTAGGGCGGGACTCAAGCTCCTACGAGCAGTACTTC. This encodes CASSLGRDSSSYEQYF.

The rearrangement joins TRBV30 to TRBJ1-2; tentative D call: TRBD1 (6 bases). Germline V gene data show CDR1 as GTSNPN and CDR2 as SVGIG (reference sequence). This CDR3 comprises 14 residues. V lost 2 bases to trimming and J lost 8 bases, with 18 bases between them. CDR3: CAWSRDPEGGGYTF. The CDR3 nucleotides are TGTGCCTGGAGTCGAGACCCCGAGGGGGGGGGCTACACCTTC.

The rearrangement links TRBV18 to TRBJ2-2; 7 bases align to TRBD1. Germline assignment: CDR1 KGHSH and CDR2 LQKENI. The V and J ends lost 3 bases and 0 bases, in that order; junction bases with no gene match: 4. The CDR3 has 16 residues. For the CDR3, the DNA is TGTGCCAGCTCACCCATGCAGGGGGCGAACACCGGGGAGCTGTTTTTT. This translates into CASSPMQGANTGELFF. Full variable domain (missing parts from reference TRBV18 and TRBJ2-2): NAGVMQNPRHLVRRRGQEARLRCSPMKGHSHVYWYRQLPEEGLKFMVYLQKENIIDESGMPKERFSAEFPKEGPSILRIQQVVRGDSAAYFCASSPMQGANTGELFFGEGSRLTVL.